The entry that follows covers one TCR beta chain sequence. Only a few counts were recorded for this clonotype. The antigen it recognizes is unknown. No per-base quality is available; no much larger clone lies one base away. The protocol used for the library was PCR. The reads were generated on an Illumina HiSeq 2500. To normalize quantification of the TCRbeta repertoire, the TCR libraries were built with molecular barcoding that relied on unique molecular identifiers. TCRdb took the public reads, trimmed them with fastp at Q25, ran MiXCR for clone calling and kept in-frame beta chains. Every CDR3 protein is listed once, alongside the most common genes and DNA of its rows. Across this sample there are hundreds of thousands of distinct CDR3 sequences, with 17% seen only once. The ten largest account for roughly two fifths of the sample. There are 17 amino acids in the CDR3, from cysteine to phenylalanine inclusive. CDR3 DNA is the only sequence kept; it has 51 bases, read in frame from the first base. The germline V gene (reference sequence) gives CDR1 as SEHNR and CDR2 as FQNEAQ. V ends up 4 bases short and J 0 bases short, with an unmatched junction base count of 3.

The meaning of the sample's treatment or condition label: allogeneic hematopoietic cell transplantation with graft depleted of TCRalphabeta T cells and CD19 B cells. The children who served as transplant recipients had been given grafts of TCRalphabeta/CD19-depleted allogeneic hematopoietic cells. This entry belongs to a study of T-cell reconstitution after alpha-beta-depleted transplantation in children (dated by TCRdb to 2016 to 2017). With regard to the full study: Using TCR repertoire profiling, the study quantitatively followed how T-cell immune reconstitution unfolded in children after TCRalphabeta/CD19-depleted allogeneic hematopoietic cell transplantation. The research as a whole found: About two months after transplant, the apparently early recovery of alphabetaT-cell counts reportedly depended on just several hundred clones that had expanded rapidly and came from non-depleted graft cells. In some patients, high TCRbeta diversity at day 60 was attributed to recipient T cells and intrathymic progenitors that had survived conditioning. Over the following months the frequencies of hyperexpanded clones went down, and after one year T-cell counts and TCRbeta diversity were mostly credited to newly produced T cells.

This TCR derives from a male patient aged 2 to 10 who had a stem cell transplant for acute lymphoblastic leukemia, so the T cells may come from the graft donor. The rearranged segments are TRBV7-9 and TRBJ2-1; TRBD2 fits 13 bases in the junction. The sample in question was PBMCs, mostly from graft donor cells, obtained 360 days after TCRalphabeta/CD19-depleted stem cell transplant. The nucleotide sequence is given as TGTGCCAGCAGCTCTACTAGCGGGGGGGGCTCCTACAATGAGCAGTTCTTC. This encodes CASSSTSGGGSYNEQFF. Supplemented by the reference TRBV7-9 and TRBJ2-1 proteins around the CDR3, the complete variable domain is DTGVSQNPRHKITKRGQNVTFRCDPISEHNRLYWYRQTLGQGPEFLTYFQNEAQLEKSRLLSDRFSAERPKGSFSTLEIQRTEQGDSAMYLCASSSTSGGGSYNEQFFGPGTRLTVL.